One and the same sample provided the 10 T cell receptor beta chains below, sequenced in a study of control samples from healthy donors and cancer patients. Sequencing used immunoSEQ multiplex PCR; TCRdb keeps in-frame clones, though not all of them. In the table there are 120,000 or so clones, 87% of which are singletons. Sequenced input: blood. These receptors came from a man aged 35 to 55 in good health.

This rearrangement joins TRBV4-1 to TRBJ1-6; 10 bases map to TRBD1. This CDR3 has 16 amino acids. With 2 bases clipped from V and 9 bases from J, the junction kept 7 bases outside the gene matches. The V gene's germline CDR1 is MGHRA and CDR2 YSYEKL. CDR3 loop: CASSQRGQGVGSPLHF. CDR3 bases: TGCGCCAGCAGCCAACGAGGACAGGGGGTGGGTTCACCCCTCCACTTT.

This clone has more than one count but fewer than ten. This chain links TRBV16 with TRBJ1-1, with TRBD1 matching 7 bases. CDR1 and CDR2 from the germline V gene are KGHSY and FQNENV. This CDR3 is built from 16 residues. V lost 4 bases to trimming and J lost 4 bases; unmatched junction nucleotides: 12. CDR3 DNA: TGTGCCAGCAGCCTAGGAGACAGGGCTGGGGTCACTGAAGCTTTCTTT. This sequence encodes CASSLGDRAGVTEAFF. Full variable domain (rest looked up from reference TRBV16 and TRBJ1-1): GEEVAQTPKHLVRGEGQKAKLYCAPIKGHSYVFWYQQVLKNEFKFLISFQNENVFDETGMPKERFSAKCLPNSPCSLEIQATKLEDSAVYFCASSLGDRAGVTEAFFGQGTRLTVV.

The chain is built from TRBV30 and TRBJ1-2; 8 bases are a match to TRBD1. The CDR3 has 13 amino acids. Germline V gives CDR1 GTSNPN, CDR2 SVGIG (reference sequence). As DNA, the CDR3 is TGTGCTGGACGGGGCAGGGGGCGGGATGGCTACACCTTC. Translating gives CAGRGRGRDGYTF.

This clone has ten or more counts. Here the CDR3 DNA reads TGTGCCAGCAGTCCCTCAGAGAACACTGAAGCTTTCTTT. Translation: CASSPSENTEAFF. V gene TRBV6-4 combines with J gene TRBJ1-1; D unclear. V was cut by 5 bases and J by 1 base, with 8 bases left in between. The CDR3 spans 13 residues. Germline-derived CDR1 and CDR2 are MRHNA and SNTAGT.

The V gene is TRBV19, the J gene TRBJ2-5; 12 bases line up with TRBD1. Per germline, CDR1 LNHDA and CDR2 SQIVND (reference sequence). With 5 bases clipped from V and 5 bases from J, the junction kept 9 bases outside the gene matches. The CDR3 is made up of 16 amino acids. CDR3 sequence: CASSRLGTGGRETQYF. The CDR3 DNA reads as TGTGCCAGTAGTCGACTAGGGACAGGGGGCCGGGAGACCCAGTACTTC. The variable domain in full, completed from reference TRBV19 and TRBJ2-5, reads DGGITQSPKYLFRKEGQNVTLSCEQNLNHDAMYWYRQDPGQGLRLIYYSQIVNDFQKGDIAEGYSVSREKKESFPLTVTSAQKNPTAFYLCASSRLGTGGRETQYFGPGTRLLVL.

V usage is TRBV4-3 and J usage is TRBJ2-3, with unresolved D. The germline V and J ends were trimmed by 3 bases and 0 bases, with 7 bases remaining between them. The germline V gene has CDR1 LGHNA and CDR2 YSLEER. The CDR3 is 14 residues long. CDR3 amino acids: CASSHADSTDTQYF. In DNA, the CDR3 is TGCGCCAGCAGCCACGCGGACAGCACAGATACGCAGTATTTT.

V is TRBV7-6 and J is TRBJ2-6; D gene uncertain. V lost 5 bases to trimming and J lost 0 bases, with 8 bases between them. This CDR3 has 15 amino acids. The germline V gene encodes CDR1 SGHVS and CDR2 FNYEAQ. The CDR3 protein is CASSQTFSGANVLTF. The CDR3 bases are TGTGCCAGCAGCCAGACATTCTCTGGGGCCAACGTCCTGACTTTC.

The rearrangement links TRBV3-1 (or the pseudogene TRBV3-2) to TRBJ1-2, with D possibly being TRBD1 (5 bases). V lost 3 bases and J lost 8, with 13 bases in between. The CDR3 is made up of 13 amino acids. Germline V gene data show CDR1 as LGHDT and CDR2 as YNNKEL (reference sequence). The CDR3 here is CASSHTGRGGYTF. The DNA for the CDR3 is TGTGCCAGCAGCCACACAGGAAGAGGGGGCTACACCTTC.

V usage is TRBV12-3 or TRBV12-4 and J usage is TRBJ1-1; D ambiguous. The CDR3 extends over 12 amino acids. Trimming removed 4 bases from V and 5 bases from J, with 8 bases in between. In DNA form, the CDR3 reads TGTGCCAGCAGTTGGCTATTTACTGAAGCTTTCTTT. This translates into CASSWLFTEAFF.

The chain employs TRBV9 and TRBJ2-5; weak D call: TRBD1 (5 bases). The CDR3 covers 14 residues. V lost 0 bases and J lost 4, with 10 bases in between. Per the germline V gene, CDR1 is SGDLS and CDR2 is YYNGEE. CDR3 residues: CASSVEGRVETQYF. CDR3 coding DNA: TGTGCCAGCAGCGTAGAGGGCAGGGTAGAGACCCAGTACTTC.